This T cell receptor beta chain appears in the sequencing data of a study of T cells in Graves' hyperthyroidism and ophthalmopathy. Study observations and caveats: Most expanded thyroid clonotypes above 0.001 also appeared in blood.

Exclusion criteria comprised uncontrolled infection, other autoimmune disease, pregnancy or lactation. This clonotype was observed at least ten times. The antigen remains undetermined. This CDR3 contains 15 residues. Germline loops: CDR1 SGHNT, CDR2 YYREEE (reference sequence). With 3 bases clipped from V and 9 bases from J, the junction kept 12 bases outside the gene matches. TCR beta CDR3 regions were amplified from RNA. In the first-round RT-PCR of the TCR CDR3, the HTBI primer set was used. MiXCR, applied by TCRdb to the multiplex PCR reads, yields one record per CDR3 protein. The sample carries 490,000 or so distinct CDR3 sequences, roughly 15% recorded once.

This TCR was sampled from a woman younger than 45 with Graves' ophthalmopathy. Sequences were obtained from blood. The J gene is TRBJ2-1, the V gene TRBV5-4; TRBD2 aligns across 7 bases. CDR3 sequence reads: CASSSGLELWGEQFF. CDR3 nucleotide sequence: TGTGCCAGCAGCTCAGGACTAGAGTTGTGGGGTGAGCAGTTCTTC.